Presented here are 25 T cell receptor beta chains from one specimen sequenced in a study of cytomegalovirus exposure and HLA in healthy donors. A multiplex PCR was run with 60 Vbeta primers and 13 Jbeta primers. Assay: immunoSEQ multiplex PCR; the TCRdb copy retains only in-frame clones and omits some. The sample lists about 120,000 clones; 65% to 80% were seen once. Sequenced input: PBMCs. The receptors originated from a male donor in good health and CMV-seropositive.

The CDR3 here is CASSQERGNPYNEQFF. CDR3 bases: TGTGCCAGCAGCCAAGAGAGGGGGAATCCCTACAATGAGCAGTTCTTC. The chain links TRBV7-9 to TRBJ2-1; D might be TRBD1 (6 bases). Trimming removed 5 bases from V and 2 bases from J, with 16 bases in between. This CDR3 is built from 16 residues. The germline gives CDR1 SEHNR, CDR2 FQNEAQ (reference sequence). Full variable domain (remainder filled in from reference TRBV7-9 and TRBJ2-1): DTGVSQNPRHKITKRGQNVTFRCDPISEHNRLYWYRQTLGQGPEFLTYFQNEAQLEKSRLLSDRFSAERPKGSFSTLEIQRTEQGDSAMYLCASSQERGNPYNEQFFGPGTRLTVL.

Only a few counts were recorded for this clone. The gene calls are TRBV28 and TRBJ2-3, with 7 bases identical to TRBD2. Germline values: CDR1 MDHEN, CDR2 SYDVKM. The CDR3 runs 16 residues. Germline trimming cut 6 bases from V and 3 bases from J; bases unmatched to any gene: 12. The DNA of the CDR3 is TGTGCCAGCAGCACCCTGTCGGGAGGTGGTACAGATACGCAGTATTTT. Its translation: CASSTLSGGGTDTQYF.

The chain uses TRBV6-1 and TRBJ2-1, with D possibly being TRBD2 (5 bases). The CDR3 totals 11 residues. CDR1 and CDR2 (germline): MNHNS, SASEGT. Trimming took 8 bases from V and 8 from J, leaving 10 bases between them. CDR3 nucleotide sequence: TGTGCCAGCCTCTCGGGGTATGAGCAGTTCTTC. Amino acids: CASLSGYEQFF.

This clone was observed once. The DNA of the CDR3 is TGCGCCAGCAGCTTGGCCCAGGGGGCGCTGGTAGATACGCAGTATTTT. As protein: CASSLAQGALVDTQYF. The genes are TRBV5-1 and TRBJ2-3, with TRBD1 matching over 8 bases. This CDR3 spans 16 amino acids. Germline V gene sequence: CDR1 SGHRS, CDR2 YFSETQ. The V and J ends lost 0 bases and 5 bases, in that order; junction bases with no gene match: 8.

The J gene is TRBJ1-4, the V gene TRBV5-6, with D hard to call. CDR3 length equals 14 residues. Germline CDR1 and CDR2: SGHDT and YYEEEE. V shed 2 bases and J shed 7 bases, with 12 bases lying between them. The CDR3: CASSFWPRGEKLFF. The CDR3 DNA follows: TGTGCCAGCAGCTTCTGGCCGCGGGGTGAAAAACTGTTTTTT.

CDR3 in DNA: TGTGCCAGCAGCTCGATACAGGGGAACGAGCAGTACTTC. Translation gives CASSSIQGNEQYF. This rearrangement joins TRBV7-3 to TRBJ2-7; 7 positions agree with TRBD1. The CDR3 spans 13 residues. J gave up 5 bases and V 4 bases, and 5 bases lay outside the gene matches. CDR1 and CDR2 (germline): SGHTA, FQGTGA. The entire variable domain, with the rest obtained from reference TRBV7-3 and TRBJ2-7, is as follows: GAGVSQTPSNKVTEKGKYVELRCDPISGHTALYWYRQSLGQGPEFLIYFQGTGAADDSGLPNDRFFAVRPEGSVSTLKIQRTERGDSAVYLCASSSIQGNEQYFGPGTRLTVT.

The CDR3, as DNA: TGTGCCATCCGGGACAGGGGGGTGGCTAATGAAAAACTGTTTTTT. It is translated as CAIRDRGVANEKLFF. The V and J genes are TRBV6-1 and TRBJ1-4; TRBD1 agrees at 11 bases. This CDR3 region has 15 residues. V lost 10 bases and J lost 3; bases outside the gene matches: 7. Germline V lookup: CDR1 MNHNS, CDR2 SASEGT.

CDR3 bases: TGTGCCTCAGCACAGAGCCATCAGCCCCAGCATTTT. Translation: CASAQSHQPQHF. The chain joins TRBV28 to TRBJ1-5, with D unclear. The CDR3 extends over 12 amino acids. V was cut by 11 bases and J by 5 bases, with 13 bases left in between. Germline CDR1 MDHEN, CDR2 SYDVKM.

The chain links TRBV15 to TRBJ2-7; D is ambiguous. V lost 0 bases and J lost 0, with 6 bases in between. CDR3 size: 14 residues. The germline V gene encodes CDR1 LNHNV and CDR2 YYDKDF (reference sequence). The CDR3 region is CATSRDRVSYEQYF. DNA for the CDR3: TGTGCCACCAGCAGAGATCGGGTCTCCTACGAGCAGTACTTC.

The chain is built from TRBV6-5 and TRBJ2-7; 8 positions match TRBD1. The length of the CDR3 is 15 residues. Germline V gives CDR1 MNHEY, CDR2 SVGAGI. V dropped 6 bases and J dropped 4; count of bases not matched to a gene: 11. The CDR3 coding sequence is TGTGCCAGCAGCCCCCAGGGGGCTACGACATACGAGCAGTACTTC. Translating it yields CASSPQGATTYEQYF.

This rearrangement joins TRBV15 to TRBJ1-5, with TRBD1 as a possible D gene (5 bases). This CDR3 has 13 residues. CDR1 is LNHNV and CDR2 is YYDKDF in the germline V gene (reference sequence). Trimming took 1 base from V and 8 from J, leaving 9 bases between them. The CDR3 region is CATSRARAEPQHF. DNA of the CDR3: TGTGCCACCAGCAGAGCCAGGGCTGAGCCCCAGCATTTT.

The chain uses TRBV9 and TRBJ2-1, with 9 bases fitting TRBD2. The length of the CDR3 is 15 residues. V gave up 3 bases and J gave up 4 bases; unmatched junction bases: 5. Looked up from germline, CDR1 is SGDLS and CDR2 is YYNGEE. CDR3 residues: CASSATSGLYNEQFF. As DNA, the CDR3 is TGTGCCAGCAGCGCAACTAGCGGGCTGTACAATGAGCAGTTCTTC.

This clone has only a few counts. The chain recombines TRBV14 with TRBJ2-2; unclear D gene. This CDR3 contains 14 residues. Germline CDR1 reads SGHDN; CDR2 reads FVKESK. Between the trimmed V and J ends, which lost 0 bases and 5 bases, there was a span of 7 bases. The CDR3 reads CASSQDIGTGELFF. In DNA form, the CDR3 reads TGTGCCAGCAGCCAAGATATCGGGACCGGGGAGCTGTTTTTT.

The rearrangement uses TRBV9 and TRBJ2-1; TRBD1 is a possible D gene (6 bases). The CDR3 spans 18 residues. Germline lookup yields CDR1 SGDLS and CDR2 YYNGEE. V was cut by 0 bases and J by 1 base, with 17 bases left in between. The CDR3 DNA is TGTGCCAGCAGCGTAGGGATAGCGATCAGGGGTTCCTACAATGAGCAGTTCTTC. It codes for CASSVGIAIRGSYNEQFF.

This clone has a single count. The CDR3 DNA is TGTGCCAGCAGCCGCGGAGGGGATGGGGACACTGAAGCTTTCTTT. It translates to CASSRGGDGDTEAFF. The rearrangement joins TRBV7-2 to TRBJ1-1; perhaps TRBD1 as D (5 bases). Trimming cost V 5 bases and J 3 bases, with 16 bases left between them. CDR3 length: 15 residues. CDR1 is SGHTA, CDR2 FQGNSA, per germline.

The V call is TRBV29-1, the J call TRBJ1-2, with D maybe TRBD1 (5 bases). Germline CDR1 is SQVTM and CDR2 is ANQGSEA. V lost 4 bases and J 0 bases, leaving 6 bases between the germline ends. This CDR3 has 12 residues. The CDR3 DNA is TGCAGCGTTGCGGACACTAACTATGGCTACACCTTC. Translating gives CSVADTNYGYTF. Using reference TRBV29-1 and TRBJ1-2 for the parts outside the CDR3, the full variable domain is SAVISQKPSRDICQRGTSLTIQCQVDSQVTMMFWYRQQPGQSLTLIATANQGSEATYESGFVIDKFPISRPNLTFSTLTVSNMSPEDSSIYLCSVADTNYGYTFGSGTRLTVV.

The chain recombines TRBV29-1 with TRBJ1-2, with TRBD1 as a possible D gene (6 bases). Germline V CDR1 and CDR2: SQVTM, ANQGSEA. Between the trimmed V and J ends, which lost 6 bases and 9 bases, there was a span of 17 bases. The CDR3 is 12 amino acids. The CDR3 reads CSVDRDIGRYTF. The CDR3, as DNA: TGCAGCGTGGACCGGGACATTGGGCGCTACACCTTC.

This rearrangement joins TRBV7-9 to TRBJ2-7; 7 nucleotides match TRBD1. The ends lost 5 bases at V and 3 bases at J; junction bases unmatched: 4. This CDR3 has 13 amino acids. Germline CDR1 and CDR2: SEHNR and FQNEAQ (reference sequence). CDR3 sequence: CASSTTGLYEQYF. CDR3 coding DNA: TGTGCCAGCAGCACGACAGGGCTCTACGAGCAGTACTTC.

The chain is built from TRBV9 and TRBJ2-1; 8 positions match TRBD1. V was pared by 4 bases and J by 2 bases, with 5 bases of the junction left unmatched. CDR1 and CDR2 (germline): SGDLS, YYNGEE. The CDR3 has 15 residues. The CDR3 DNA is TGTGCCAGCAGCCCTGGGACAGGTACCTACAATGAGCAGTTCTTC. Translation: CASSPGTGTYNEQFF. The whole variable domain, remainder taken from reference TRBV9 and TRBJ2-1, is DSGVTQTPKHLITATGQRVTLRCSPRSGDLSVYWYQQSLDQGLQFLIQYYNGEERAKGNILERFSAQQFPDLHSELNLSSLELGDSALYFCASSPGTGTYNEQFFGPGTRLTVL.

The rearrangement joins TRBV2 to TRBJ1-1; D is uncertain. The CDR3 is 17 amino acids. CDR1 and CDR2 (germline): SNHLY, FYNNEI. The V end was cut by 6 bases, the J end by 1 base, with 21 bases between. The CDR3 here is CASRGSSGGFSNTEAFF. CDR3 nucleotide sequence: TGTGCCAGCAGGGGATCCTCCGGAGGGTTTTCGAACACTGAAGCTTTCTTT.

CDR3 loop: CASSYGGPGAGELFF. CDR3 DNA sequence: TGCGCCAGCAGCTACGGCGGACCAGGGGCCGGGGAGCTGTTTTTT. The V call is TRBV5-1, the J call TRBJ2-2; the D gene is possibly TRBD1 (6 bases). The V end was cut by 3 bases, the J end by 6 bases, with 15 bases between. This CDR3 has 15 residues. In germline, CDR1 is SGHRS, CDR2 YFSETQ.

This clone was seen only a few times. CDR3 protein: CASSLRRHGTAATGELFF. The DNA of the CDR3 is TGTGCCAGCAGCTTGAGACGGCATGGGACAGCGGCCACCGGGGAGCTGTTTTTT. The V gene is TRBV7-9, the J gene TRBJ2-2; TRBD1 matches at 7 bases. Germline CDR1 reads SEHNR; CDR2 reads FQNEAQ (reference sequence). The CDR3 spans 18 residues. V trimming: 3 bases; J trimming: 4 bases; junction bases outside the gene matches: 14.

The V and J genes are TRBV7-8 and TRBJ1-4; 8 bases are a match to TRBD1. The V gene's germline CDR1 is SGHVS and CDR2 FQNEAQ. The CDR3 runs to 16 residues. The trim removed 4 bases at V and 1 base at J, leaving 5 bases unmatched. Here the CDR3 DNA reads TGTGCCAGCAGCTCCAGACAGGGGAGAACTAATGAAAAACTGTTTTTT. It specifies CASSSRQGRTNEKLFF.

This chain uses TRBV28 with TRBJ2-7; the match to TRBD1 covers 8 bases. CDR3 length: 14 amino acids. CDR1 and CDR2 (germline): MDHEN, SYDVKM. Trimming cost V 11 bases and J 6 bases; bases outside gene matches: 15. CDR3 in amino acids: CAGGPGGEASEQYF. CDR3 sequence (DNA): TGTGCCGGAGGCCCAGGGGGCGAAGCCTCCGAGCAGTACTTC.

The V gene is TRBV5-4, the J gene TRBJ1-1, with 7 positions matching TRBD1. Germline loops: CDR1 SGHNT, CDR2 YYREEE (reference sequence). CDR3 size: 13 residues. The V and J ends lost 4 bases and 6 bases, in that order; junction bases with no gene match: 6. The DNA of the CDR3 is TGTGCCAGCAGCGCGGACAGGATTTCTGAAGCTTTCTTT. Encoded protein: CASSADRISEAFF.